This T cell receptor (beta chain) was identified during a study of shared clonotypes between healthy human individuals (TCRdb year 2020). Context from the whole study: A few men and two women, aged 18 to 49 years, made up the cohort. For each donor, three plates each were used for CD4 naive and CD4 memory, two plates were used for CD8 naive, and one plate was used for CD8 memory. The study deeply sequenced blood TCR repertoires of about 5 healthy adults to estimate repertoire size and the extent of clonotype sharing between individuals. To increase sequencing depth and limit assay-specific biases, TCR repertoire library preparation and sequencing were carried out by different laboratories using diverse techniques. Per donor, leukapheresis produced somewhere between about 0.8 and 9 billion PBMCs.

On the study overall, not on this receptor specifically: Estimated clonotype richness was generally larger for naive than for memory subsets. Compared with non-shared clonotypes, the clonotypes found in all four sorted-subset donors had higher generation probabilities. Roughly 5.2% of naive CD4, 3.5% of naive CD8, approximately 2.2% of memory CD4, and 0.4% of memory CD8 clonotypes were shared across several donors. Even with the large sequencing depth, rarefaction of the sorted-subset datasets indicated that sequencing was incomplete. Pairwise subsampling led to the expectation that sequencing depth would affect the degree of clonotype sharing among donors. Because the study included only a small number of donors, the genetic and exposure-history diversity represented was limited. Sampling was restricted to blood, and TCR repertoires in tissues likely differ from the TCR repertoires found in blood.

CDR1 and CDR2 are drawn from the germline V gene: SNHLY, FYNNEI. Inclusive of the bounding cysteine and phenylalanine, the CDR3 is 14 residues long. The only DNA kept is the CDR3, 42 bases in frame from the first base. Trimming costs V 3 bases and J 7 bases, and their ends lie 12 bases apart. TCR CDR3 regions were amplified from genomic DNA by multiplex PCR using the deep immunoSEQ assay. Extracted genomic DNA from each cell subset was spread evenly across all wells of several immunoSEQ 96-well plates, with each plate serving as a replicate. For sorted subsets, 200 to 250 ng of genomic DNA, equivalent to some 30,000 T cell genomes, went into each replicate PCR. Purified libraries were quantified with a Qubit 3.0 fluorometer, sized on a Bioanalyzer 2100, and re-quantified with the KAPA Library Quantification kit. Every immunoSEQ 96-well plate was sequenced on a dedicated single-read 150-cycle Illumina NextSeq 550 flow cell. The authors' pipeline ran thus. Because the immunoSEQ output held only junctional sequences and lacked quality scores, the filtering could not match the filtering applied to full-length reads. To assign V/J genes and CDR3, sequences were annotated against IMGT germline references using PyIR, a Python wrapper for IgBLAST v1.9. Reads with weak V/J assignments (E-value above 1e-6), missing CDR3, stop codons, out-of-frame junctions, or ambiguous translated residues were removed. V3J clonotypes were defined by identical inferred V gene, J gene, and CDR3 amino acid sequence. Percentage overlap between repertoires was computed as shared unique clonotypes divided by the size of the smaller repertoire. RTK rarefaction, the Chao1 estimator, and Recon v2.1 estimates of unobserved clonotypes were used to assess repertoire richness. Generation probabilities for all TCRbeta clonotypes obtained by the gDNA method from a handful of donors were computed using OLGA. The clones in this table, taken by TCRdb from immuneACCESS, are in-frame only. Not every clone is retained; where verified, under half of the shortfall comes from an unresolved V gene, and the cause of the rest is unknown. The V and J calls and the clone size are those of that table, but D and trimming were determined from the DNA. Present in this sample are roughly 2.6 million clones, about 92% of which were seen just once. Of the sample, over 0.12% falls within the top ten clones.

Turning to this clone: The target of this receptor is not known. Per-base qualities were not stored, and no clone one base away is much larger.

Healthy HIV-negative adults with no recently reported acute infections or vaccinations were included as donors. All donors were Caucasian adults living in Nashville, Tennessee, USA. CD4+ T cells were enriched by magnetic negative selection, after which naive cells were positively selected on CD45RA and the negative fraction was taken as the memory subset. Blood was obtained by leukapheresis, after which PBMCs were separated by Ficoll-Histopaque density gradient centrifugation and cryopreserved in liquid nitrogen vapor phase. Analytical flow cytometry was used to check the purity and quantity of every magnetically sorted T cell population. From each sorted fraction, genomic DNA was isolated and quantified by UV absorbance on a Nanodrop 2000c.

The chain is assembled from TRBV2 and TRBJ2-2, with the D gene too uncertain to name. The sample taken for sequencing was naive CD4+ T cells sorted from blood. The cell subset or site label, read with the paper, signifies: CD45RA+ positively selected. The sequence was collected from a young man in good health. The encoded CDR3 is CASSEMGTGGELFF. The sequenced DNA: TGTGCCAGCAGTGAGATGGGCACTGGCGGGGAGCTGTTTTTT.